The rows below give T cell receptor beta chains drawn from one sample of a study of blood T cell repertoires in COVID-19. TCRdb keeps only in-frame clones here, not all; method: immunoSEQ multiplex PCR. The repertoire includes under 250,000 clones, roughly 80% of them detected once, and about 3.2% sits in the top ten. The source material was peripheral blood. The receptors here all came from a woman in her late teens or twenties with acute or convalescent COVID-19. The CDR3 runs from the conserved cysteine through the conserved F or W. A D gene is named only where the DNA matches it firmly. The size entry is marked missing in some rows and otherwise reads once, few, many or a size class.

abundance	v_gene	d_gene	j_gene	CDR3aa	CDR3nt
.	TRBV5-8	.	TRBJ1-2	CASSVQEDYGYTF	TGTGCCAGCAGCGTTCAAGAGGACTATGGCTACACCTTC
.	TRBV2	.	TRBJ1-5	CASSFSTGVVSQPQHF	TGTGCCAGCAGTTTCAGCACGGGGGTCGTTTCGCAGCCCCAGCATTTT
.	TRBV19	.	TRBJ1-2	CASRTNLREGGYTF	TGTGCCAGTAGAACCAACCTAAGAGAGGGTGGCTACACCTTC
once	TRBV27	TRBD1	TRBJ1-2	CASSPMGTGAGYGYTF	TGTGCCAGCAGTCCAATGGGGACAGGGGCGGGCTATGGCTACACCTTC
.	TRBV7-2	.	TRBJ2-5	CASSLVGRRDWRQETQYF	TGTGCCAGCAGCTTAGTCGGTCGGCGGGATTGGCGCCAAGAGACCCAGTACTTC
once	TRBV29-1	.	TRBJ2-7	CSVVYSSRYEQYF	TGCAGCGTTGTATATTCGAGCCGTTACGAGCAGTACTTC
.	TRBV15	TRBD1	TRBJ1-1	CATSRDRVVTEAFF	TGTGCCACCAGCAGGGACAGGGTTGTCACTGAAGCTTTCTTT
.	TRBV18	TRBD1	TRBJ2-5	CASSLPFTGVQETQYF	TGTGCCAGCTCACTACCCTTCACAGGGGTCCAAGAGACCCAGTACTTC
.	TRBV7-8	.	TRBJ2-1	CASRTPIGGAGEQFF	TGTGCCAGCAGGACACCTATAGGCGGGGCCGGTGAGCAGTTCTTC
few	TRBV30	TRBD2	TRBJ2-3	CAWTAGVWDTQYF	TGTGCCTGGACTGCGGGAGTGTGGGATACGCAGTATTTT
.	TRBV7-7	TRBD1	TRBJ2-5	CASSLGQGVPWETQYF	TGTGCTAGCAGCTTAGGACAGGGGGTGCCTTGGGAGACCCAGTACTTC
few	TRBV6-1	.	TRBJ1-1	CASSGRNGVANTEAFF	TGTGCCAGCAGTGGAAGGAACGGGGTGGCGAACACTGAAGCTTTCTTT
.	TRBV7-6	.	TRBJ1-1	CASSLEPGLNTEAFF	TGTGCCAGCAGCTTAGAACCAGGATTGAACACTGAAGCTTTCTTT
.	TRBV27	.	TRBJ1-1	CASSSQNPGIMNTEAFF	TGTGCCAGCAGTTCTCAGAACCCAGGGATAATGAACACTGAAGCTTTCTTT
.	TRBV25-1	.	TRBJ1-2	CASSELGDSAYGYTF	TGTGCCAGCAGTGAATTAGGGGACTCAGCCTATGGCTACACCTTC
few	TRBV5-1	TRBD2	TRBJ2-7	CASSWTSGSPRPAYEQYF	TGCGCCAGCAGTTGGACTAGCGGGAGTCCGAGGCCTGCCTACGAGCAGTACTTC
.	TRBV28	.	TRBJ1-1	CASSPAAATRGTEAFF	TGTGCCAGCAGCCCTGCGGCAGCCACCCGAGGGACTGAAGCTTTTTTT
.	TRBV5-5	TRBD2	TRBJ2-7	CASSSGTSGIGYEQYF	TGTGCCAGCAGCTCAGGGACTAGCGGGATTGGGTACGAGCAGTACTTC
once	TRBV2	.	TRBJ2-7	CASMDSYYEQYF	TGTGCCAGCATGGACAGTTACTACGAGCAGTACTTC
.	TRBV27	.	TRBJ2-1	CASSWYLNRRVPTATYNEQFF	TGTGCCAGCAGTTGGTATCTAAACAGACGAGTCCCTACGGCTACATACAATGAGCAGTTCTTC